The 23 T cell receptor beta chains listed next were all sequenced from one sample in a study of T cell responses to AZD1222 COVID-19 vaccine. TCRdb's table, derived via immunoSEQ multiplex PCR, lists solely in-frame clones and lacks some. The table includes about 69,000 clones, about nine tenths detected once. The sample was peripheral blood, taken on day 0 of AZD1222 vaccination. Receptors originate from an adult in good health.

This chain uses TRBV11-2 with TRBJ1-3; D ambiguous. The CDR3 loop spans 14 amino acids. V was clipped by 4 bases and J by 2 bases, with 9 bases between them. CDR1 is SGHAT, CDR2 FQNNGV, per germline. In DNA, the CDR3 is TGTGCCAGCAGCTACGGGGTTACTGGAAACACCATATATTTT. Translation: CASSYGVTGNTIYF.

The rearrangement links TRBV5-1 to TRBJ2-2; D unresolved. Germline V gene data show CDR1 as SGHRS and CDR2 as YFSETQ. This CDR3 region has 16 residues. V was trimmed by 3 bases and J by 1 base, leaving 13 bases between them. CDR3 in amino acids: CASSSEFPGNTGELFF. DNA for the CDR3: TGCGCCAGCAGCTCAGAATTCCCGGGGAACACCGGGGAGCTGTTTTTT.

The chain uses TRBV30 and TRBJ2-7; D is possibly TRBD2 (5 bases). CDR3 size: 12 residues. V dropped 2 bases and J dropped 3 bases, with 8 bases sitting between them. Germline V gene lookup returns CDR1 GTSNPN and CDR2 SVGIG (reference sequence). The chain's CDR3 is CAWSSRGYEQYF. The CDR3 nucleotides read TGTGCCTGGAGTTCCCGGGGCTACGAGCAGTACTTC.

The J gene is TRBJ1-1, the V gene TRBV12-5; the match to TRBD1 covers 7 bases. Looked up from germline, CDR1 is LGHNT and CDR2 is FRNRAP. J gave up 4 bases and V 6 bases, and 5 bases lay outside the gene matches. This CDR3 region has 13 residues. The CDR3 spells CASGPDRATEAFF. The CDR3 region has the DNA TGTGCTAGTGGACCCGACAGGGCCACTGAAGCTTTCTTT.

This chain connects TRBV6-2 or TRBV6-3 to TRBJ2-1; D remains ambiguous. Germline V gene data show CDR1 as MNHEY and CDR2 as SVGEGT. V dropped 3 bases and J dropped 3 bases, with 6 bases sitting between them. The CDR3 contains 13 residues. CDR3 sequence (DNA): TGTGCCAGCAGTTATATGTACTACAATGAGCAGTTCTTC. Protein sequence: CASSYMYYNEQFF.

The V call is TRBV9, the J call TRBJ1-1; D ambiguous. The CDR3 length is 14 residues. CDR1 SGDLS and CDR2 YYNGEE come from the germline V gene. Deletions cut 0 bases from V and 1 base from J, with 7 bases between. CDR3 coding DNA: TGTGCCAGCAGCGTAGGAGGAGCGAACACTGAAGCTTTCTTT. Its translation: CASSVGGANTEAFF.

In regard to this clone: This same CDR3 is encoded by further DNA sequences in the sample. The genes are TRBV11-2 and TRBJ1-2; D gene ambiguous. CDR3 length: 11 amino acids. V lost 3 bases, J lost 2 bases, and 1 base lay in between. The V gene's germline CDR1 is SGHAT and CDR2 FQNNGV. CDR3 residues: CASSFNYGYTF. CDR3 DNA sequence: TGTGCCAGCAGCTTCAACTATGGCTACACCTTC.

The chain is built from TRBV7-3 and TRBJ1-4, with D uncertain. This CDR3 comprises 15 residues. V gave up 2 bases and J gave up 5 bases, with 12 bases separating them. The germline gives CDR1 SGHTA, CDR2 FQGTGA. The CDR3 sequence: CASSLEPALNEKLFF. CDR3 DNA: TGTGCCAGCAGCTTAGAACCAGCGTTGAATGAAAAACTGTTTTTT.

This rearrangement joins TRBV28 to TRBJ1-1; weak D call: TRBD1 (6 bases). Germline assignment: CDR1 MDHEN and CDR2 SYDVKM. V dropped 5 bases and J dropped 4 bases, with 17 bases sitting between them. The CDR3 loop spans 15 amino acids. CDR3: CASSITGLFGTEAFF. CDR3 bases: TGTGCCAGCAGTATAACAGGGCTTTTCGGCACTGAAGCTTTCTTT.

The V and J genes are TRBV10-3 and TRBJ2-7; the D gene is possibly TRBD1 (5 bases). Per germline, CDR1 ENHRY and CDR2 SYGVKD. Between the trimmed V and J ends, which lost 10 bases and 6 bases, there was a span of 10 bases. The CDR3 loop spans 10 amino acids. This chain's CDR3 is CATLRGEQYF. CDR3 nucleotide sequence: TGTGCCACCCTAAGGGGCGAGCAGTACTTC.

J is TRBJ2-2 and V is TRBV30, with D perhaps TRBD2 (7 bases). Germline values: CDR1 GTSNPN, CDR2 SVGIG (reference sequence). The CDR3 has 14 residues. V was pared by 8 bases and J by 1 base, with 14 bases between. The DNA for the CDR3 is TGTGCCGGAGGGGGGGCTCTGAACACCGGGGAGCTGTTTTTT. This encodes CAGGGALNTGELFF.

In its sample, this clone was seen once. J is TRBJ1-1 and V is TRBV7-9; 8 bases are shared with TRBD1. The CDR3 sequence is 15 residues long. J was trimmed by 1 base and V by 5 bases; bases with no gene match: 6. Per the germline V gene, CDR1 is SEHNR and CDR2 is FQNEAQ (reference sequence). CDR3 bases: TGTGCCAGCAGCCCGCCGGACAGGGAGAACACTGAAGCTTTCTTT. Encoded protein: CASSPPDRENTEAFF. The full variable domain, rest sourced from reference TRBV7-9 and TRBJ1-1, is DTGVSQNPRHKITKRGQNVTFRCDPISEHNRLYWYRQTLGQGPEFLTYFQNEAQLEKSRLLSDRFSAERPKGSFSTLEIQRTEQGDSAMYLCASSPPDRENTEAFFGQGTRLTVV.

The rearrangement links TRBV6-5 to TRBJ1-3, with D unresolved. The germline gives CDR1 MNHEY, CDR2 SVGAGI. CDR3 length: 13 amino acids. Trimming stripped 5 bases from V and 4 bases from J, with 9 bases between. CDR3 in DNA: TGTGCCAGCAGTAGGGAAACGGGAAACACCATATATTTT. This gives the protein CASSRETGNTIYF.

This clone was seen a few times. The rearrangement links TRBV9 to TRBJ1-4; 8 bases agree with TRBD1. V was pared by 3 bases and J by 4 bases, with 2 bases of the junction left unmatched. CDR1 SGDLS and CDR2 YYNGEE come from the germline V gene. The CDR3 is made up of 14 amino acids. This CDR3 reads CASSETGVNEKLFF. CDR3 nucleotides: TGTGCCAGCAGCGAGACAGGGGTTAATGAAAAACTGTTTTTT.

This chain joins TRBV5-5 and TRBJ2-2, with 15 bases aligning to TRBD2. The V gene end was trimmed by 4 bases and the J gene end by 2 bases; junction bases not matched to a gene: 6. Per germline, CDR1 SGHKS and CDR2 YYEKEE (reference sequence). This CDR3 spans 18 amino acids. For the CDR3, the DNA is TGTGCCAGCAGCGGACCGGGACTAGCGGGGGGAAACACCGGGGAGCTGTTTTTT. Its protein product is CASSGPGLAGGNTGELFF.

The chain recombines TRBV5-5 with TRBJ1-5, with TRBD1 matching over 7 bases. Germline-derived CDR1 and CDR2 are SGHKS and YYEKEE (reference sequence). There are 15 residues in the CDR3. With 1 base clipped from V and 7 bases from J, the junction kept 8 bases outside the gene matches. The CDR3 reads CASSLLGGQEQPQHF. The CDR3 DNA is TGTGCCAGCAGCTTGCTCGGAGGACAGGAACAGCCCCAGCATTTT.

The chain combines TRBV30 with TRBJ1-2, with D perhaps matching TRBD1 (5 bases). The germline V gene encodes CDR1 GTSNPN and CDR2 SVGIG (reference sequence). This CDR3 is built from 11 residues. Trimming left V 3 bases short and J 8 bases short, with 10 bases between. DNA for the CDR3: TGTGCCTGGAGCAGGGCATGGGGCTACACCTTC. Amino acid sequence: CAWSRAWGYTF. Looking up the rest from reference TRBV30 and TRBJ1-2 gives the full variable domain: SQTIHQWPATLVQPVGSPLSLECTVEGTSNPNLYWYRQAAGRGLQLLFYSVGIGQISSEVPQNLSASRPQDRQFILSSKKLLLSDSGFYLCAWSRAWGYTFGSGTRLTVV.

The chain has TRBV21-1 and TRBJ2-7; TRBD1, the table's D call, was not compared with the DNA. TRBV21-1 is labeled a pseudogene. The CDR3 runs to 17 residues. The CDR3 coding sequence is TGTGCCAGCAGCCACCGGGACAGGGGGGTTTTTGGCTACGAGCAGTACTTC. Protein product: CASSHRDRGVFGYEQYF.

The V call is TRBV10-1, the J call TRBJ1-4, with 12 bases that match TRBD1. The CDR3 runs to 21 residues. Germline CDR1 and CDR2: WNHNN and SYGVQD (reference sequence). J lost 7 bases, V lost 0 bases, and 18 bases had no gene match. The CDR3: CASSESQHRDRGRRRGEKLFF. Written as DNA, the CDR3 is TGCGCCAGCAGTGAGTCGCAGCACCGGGACAGGGGGCGGCGAAGGGGTGAAAAACTGTTTTTT.

CDR3 nucleotide sequence: TGCGCCAGCAGCTTGGATCGGACTCGGGGTAATTCACCCCTCCACTTT. It is translated as CASSLDRTRGNSPLHF. This chain links TRBV5-1 with TRBJ1-6, with D uncertain. CDR3 length: 16 amino acids. V gave up 0 bases and J gave up 6 bases, with 13 bases separating them. CDR1 and CDR2 from the germline V gene are SGHRS and YFSETQ.

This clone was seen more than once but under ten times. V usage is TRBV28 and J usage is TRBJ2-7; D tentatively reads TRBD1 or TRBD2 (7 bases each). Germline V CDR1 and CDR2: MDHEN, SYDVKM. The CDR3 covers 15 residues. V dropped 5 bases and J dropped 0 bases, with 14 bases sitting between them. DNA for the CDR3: TGTGCCAGCAGTCGCGCAGGGGGGGCCTCCTACGAGCAGTACTTC. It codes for CASSRAGGASYEQYF.

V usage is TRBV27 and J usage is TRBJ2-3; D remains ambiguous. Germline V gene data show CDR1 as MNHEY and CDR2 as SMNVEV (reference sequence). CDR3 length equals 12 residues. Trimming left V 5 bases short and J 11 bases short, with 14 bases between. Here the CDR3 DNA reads TGTGCCAGCAGTCAGATTGGTTTACAGCAGTATTTT. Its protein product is CASSQIGLQQYF.

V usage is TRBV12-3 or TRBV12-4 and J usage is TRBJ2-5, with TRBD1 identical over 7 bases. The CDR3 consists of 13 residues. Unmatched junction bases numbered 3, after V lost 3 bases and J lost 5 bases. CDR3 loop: CASSFGQDETQYF. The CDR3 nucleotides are TGTGCCAGCAGTTTTGGACAGGACGAGACCCAGTACTTC.